A selection of T cell receptor beta chains follows, all from one sample in a study of human T cells and chemical hapten exposure. MiXCR, run by TCRdb on the RACE reads, gives a single entry per CDR3 protein. The data hold approximately 370,000 distinct CDR3 sequences, with 5.5% observed a single time. Sequences were derived from whole blood, sampled in connection with sensitization to the hapten diphenylcyclopropenone (DPC). These receptors were taken from a woman in her late teens or twenties with alopecia areata. Some clones in this sample may be carry-over from other donors' samples. The CDR3 runs from the conserved cysteine through the conserved F or W. D genes are given only for firm matches. Expanded clones get a size class; other rows say once, few or many, or leave the size out.

J,D,V,size,length,CDR3,DNA
TRBJ2-5,TRBD2,TRBV20-1,.,14,CSARTSGDQETQYF,TGCAGTGCTCGGACTAGCGGGGACCAAGAGACCCAGTACTTC
TRBJ1-2,TRBD1,TRBV4-2,many,16,CASTWTGTLTNYGYTF,TGTGCCAGCACCTGGACAGGAACCTTAACTAACTATGGCTACACCTTC
TRBJ1-3,.,TRBV2,few,14,CASRQTSTGNTIYF,TGTGCCAGCAGACAGACATCCACTGGAAACACCATATATTTT
TRBJ1-2,.,TRBV9,.,15,CASSVEWHGSYGYTF,TGTGCCAGCAGCGTAGAGTGGCACGGCAGCTATGGCTACACCTTC
TRBJ1-1,.,TRBV29-1,.,15,CSVEDRGRLYTEAFF,TGCAGCGTTGAAGATCGTGGCCGACTGTACACTGAAGCTTTCTTT
TRBJ1-2,.,TRBV7-9,few,13,CASSLAGAAGYTF,TGTGCCAGCAGCTTAGCTGGGGCGGCTGGCTACACCTTC
TRBJ2-6,.,TRBV10-2,few,18,CASSERTSIDSGANVLTF,TGCGCCAGCAGTGAGAGGACAAGCATCGACTCTGGGGCCAACGTCCTGACTTTC
TRBJ2-3,TRBD1,TRBV20-1,many,15,CSVNRDRGSSDTQYF,TGCAGTGTCAACCGGGACAGGGGGAGTTCAGATACGCAGTATTTT
TRBJ1-1,TRBD1,TRBV11-1,.,17,CASSRRSFTGERPEAFF,TGTGCCAGCAGCCGACGCAGCTTTACAGGGGAAAGGCCTGAAGCTTTCTTT
TRBJ2-5,.,TRBV4-2,few,17,CASSQETGASILETQYF,TGTGCCAGCAGCCAAGAGACGGGGGCTAGTATCTTGGAGACCCAGTACTTC
TRBJ2-3,.,TRBV9,few,16,CASSPTRPGDHDTQYF,TGTGCCAGCAGCCCTACCCGGCCGGGGGACCACGATACGCAGTATTTT
TRBJ1-6,.,TRBV6-1,many,13,CASTVRVGSPLHF,TGTGCCAGCACCGTCAGAGTCGGTTCACCCCTCCACTTT
TRBJ1-2,.,TRBV28,many,17,CASSSSPRLNRNYGYTF,TGTGCCAGCAGTTCTTCCCCCCGCCTGAACAGGAACTATGGCTACACCTTC
TRBJ2-1,.,TRBV20-1,many,17,CSARGWLIGGAKNEQFF,TGCAGTGCTAGAGGGTGGTTAATAGGCGGGGCCAAAAATGAGCAGTTCTTC
TRBJ2-7,.,TRBV4-2,few,13,CASSQGTRYEQYF,TGTGCCAGCAGCCAAGGAACGCGTTACGAGCAGTACTTC
TRBJ2-5,TRBD1,TRBV11-2,few,15,CASSLRDRDQETQYF,TGTGCCAGCAGCTTGAGGGACAGGGATCAAGAGACCCAGTACTTC
TRBJ2-3,TRBD1,TRBV10-3,few,14,CAAGLGGPTDTQYF,TGTGCCGCCGGGCTAGGGGGCCCTACAGATACGCAGTATTTT
TRBJ1-4,.,TRBV4-3,.,15,CASSQLKDSNEKLFF,TGCGCCAGCAGCCAACTTAAGGACAGTAATGAAAAACTGTTTTTT
TRBJ1-6,.,TRBV15,.,16,CATSREWDSYNSPLHF,TGTGCCACCAGCAGAGAGTGGGACTCCTATAATTCACCCCTCCACTTT
TRBJ2-3,.,TRBV28,many,19,CASRAFARVRRGSTDTQYF,TGTGCCAGCCGAGCCTTCGCGCGGGTTAGGCGCGGAAGCACAGATACGCAGTATTTT
TRBJ1-2,.,TRBV6-5,many,15,CASSYSGGAGYGYTF,TGTGCCAGCAGTTACTCCGGGGGCGCGGGCTATGGCTACACCTTC
TRBJ2-1,TRBD2,TRBV28,.,14,CASSLGTTHNEQFF,TGTGCCAGCAGTTTGGGGACTACCCACAATGAGCAGTTCTTC
TRBJ2-3,.,TRBV24-1,.,18,CATSEKPGLTDQPDTQYF,TGTGCCACCAGTGAGAAACCGGGACTTACCGATCAGCCAGATACGCAGTATTTT
TRBJ1-3,.,TRBV5-5,many,15,CASSFDGSSVNTIYF,TGTGCCAGCAGCTTCGACGGCTCCTCGGTAAACACCATATATTTT
TRBJ2-7,.,TRBV5-1,many,12,CASSLAGSEQYF,TGCGCCAGCAGCTTGGCCGGATCCGAGCAGTACTTC
TRBJ1-2,.,TRBV6-1,.,14,CASSVAGTVYGYTF,TGTGCCAGCAGTGTGGCCGGGACGGTCTATGGCTACACCTTC
TRBJ1-1,TRBD1,TRBV7-6,.,13,CASSLGTGYPAFF,TGTGCCAGCAGCTTAGGGACAGGGTACCCAGCTTTCTTT
TRBJ1-1,.,TRBV2,.,13,CASIFDRNTEAFF,TGTGCCAGCATTTTCGACAGAAACACTGAAGCTTTCTTT
TRBJ2-3,.,TRBV12-3/TRBV12-4,.,12,CASSFGENKQYF,TGTGCCAGCAGTTTTGGTGAGAATAAGCAGTATTTT
TRBJ2-7,TRBD1,TRBV6-1,.,14,CASLLVAGGNEQYF,TGTGCCAGCCTACTGGTTGCAGGGGGCAACGAGCAGTACTTC
TRBJ2-7,.,TRBV3-1,.,14,CASSQVVESYEQYF,TGTGCCAGCAGCCAAGTGGTAGAATCCTACGAGCAGTACTTC
TRBJ2-7,TRBD1,TRBV20-1,many,12,CSGVPQGYEQYF,TGCAGTGGGGTTCCACAGGGGTACGAGCAGTACTTC
TRBJ1-5,.,TRBV7-9,many,13,CASSLQTNQPQHF,TGTGCCAGCAGCCTCCAAACCAATCAGCCCCAGCATTTT
TRBJ2-2,TRBD1,TRBV6-1,.,14,CASSQQGAAGELFF,TGTGCCAGCAGCCAACAGGGGGCTGCCGGGGAGCTGTTTTTT
TRBJ2-3,.,TRBV12-3/TRBV12-4,.,12,CASSLAPHTAHF,TGTGCCAGCAGTTTAGCCCCTCACACGGCACATTTT
TRBJ2-1,TRBD1,TRBV6-2/TRBV6-3,few,15,CASSPPGQHVNEQFF,TGTGCCAGCAGTCCCCCGGGACAGCACGTCAATGAGCAGTTCTTC
TRBJ2-7,.,TRBV6-1,many,14,CASTGSRDIAGQYF,TGTGCCAGCACAGGTTCCCGGGACATCGCGGGGCAGTACTTC
TRBJ1-1,.,TRBV4-1,few,15,CASSQGPFMNTEAFF,TGCGCCAGCAGCCAAGGCCCGTTCATGAACACTGAAGCTTTCTTT
TRBJ1-2,.,TRBV5-1,few,12,CASSSFQDGYTF,TGCGCCAGCAGCTCTTTCCAGGATGGCTACACCTTC
TRBJ2-2,TRBD2,TRBV12-3/TRBV12-4,few,18,CASSFGTSGGANTGELFF,TGTGCCAGCAGTTTTGGGACTAGCGGGGGCGCGAACACCGGGGAGCTGTTTTTT
TRBJ1-5,.,TRBV5-6,.,15,CASSPWTVRNQPQHF,TGTGCCAGCAGCCCGTGGACAGTACGAAATCAGCCCCAGCATTTT
TRBJ2-3,TRBD1,TRBV10-3,.,16,CAISESKGQGGDTQYF,TGTGCCATCAGTGAGTCTAAGGGACAGGGTGGAGATACGCAGTATTTT
TRBJ2-5,.,TRBV6-5,few,14,CASSYDYGEETQYF,TGTGCCAGCAGTTATGATTATGGGGAAGAGACCCAGTACTTC
TRBJ2-7,.,TRBV28,few,16,CASSFTTFRQSYEQYF,TGTGCCAGCAGTTTCACAACCTTCCGACAGTCCTACGAGCAGTACTTC
TRBJ1-2,.,TRBV12-3/TRBV12-4,few,15,CASSPDPLHRDGYTF,TGTGCCAGCAGCCCCGACCCTTTACACCGGGATGGCTACACCTTC
TRBJ2-7,.,TRBV7-6,many,15,CASSLGTLSSYEQYF,TGTGCCAGCAGCTTGGGGACGCTGAGCTCCTACGAGCAGTACTTC
TRBJ1-3,.,TRBV2,few,15,CASSVRQAYGNTIYF,TGTGCCAGCAGTGTAAGGCAGGCGTATGGAAACACCATATATTTT
TRBJ2-4,.,TRBV7-9,.,18,CASSLIRGSLRAKNIQYF,TGTGCCAGCAGCTTGATCAGGGGTTCCCTACGAGCCAAAAACATTCAGTACTTC
TRBJ1-5,.,TRBV12-3/TRBV12-4,many,12,CASRRRGQPQHF,TGTGCCAGCAGACGCAGGGGACAGCCCCAGCATTTT
TRBJ2-7,.,TRBV7-9,few,16,CASSLVAPGSEDEQYF,TGTGCCAGCAGCTTAGTCGCTCCGGGTTCAGAGGATGAGCAGTACTTC
TRBJ2-1,TRBD2,TRBV9,.,16,CASSVEGGGTSNEQFF,TGTGCCAGCAGCGTAGAGGGCGGGGGGACCTCCAATGAGCAGTTCTTC
TRBJ2-3,.,TRBV7-2,few,14,CASSFPTSTDTQYF,TGTGCCAGCAGCTTCCCCACCAGCACAGATACGCAGTATTTT
TRBJ1-1,.,TRBV6-5,many,15,CASSYSARGDTEAFF,TGTGCCAGCAGTTACTCAGCCAGGGGCGACACTGAAGCTTTCTTT
TRBJ1-1,TRBD1,TRBV12-3/TRBV12-4,many,14,CASSGDRAHTEAFF,TGTGCCAGCAGTGGGGACAGGGCCCACACTGAAGCTTTCTTT